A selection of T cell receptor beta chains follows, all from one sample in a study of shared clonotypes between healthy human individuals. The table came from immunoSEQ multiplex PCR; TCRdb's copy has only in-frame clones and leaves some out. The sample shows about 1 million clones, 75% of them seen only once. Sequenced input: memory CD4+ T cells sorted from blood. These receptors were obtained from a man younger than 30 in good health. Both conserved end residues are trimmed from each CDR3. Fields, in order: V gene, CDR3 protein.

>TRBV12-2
ASRSGRSGNQVGTKNIQY
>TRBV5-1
ASSLDGTGTDTQY
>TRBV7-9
ASSLRQKAGELF
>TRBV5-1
ASSGTGAYEQY
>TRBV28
ASSSDRDTDTQY
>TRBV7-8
ASSLVEGMNTEAF
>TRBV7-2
ASSFGGVNEKLF
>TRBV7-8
ASSLKNEQF
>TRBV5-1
ASSLDQGDGYT
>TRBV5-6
ASSFFSQGAGEQF
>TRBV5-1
ASSWGAGAYEQY
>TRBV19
ASSTDGSGEKLF
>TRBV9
ASSGSGGENEQF
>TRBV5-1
ASSLELRGDTEAF
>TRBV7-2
ASSLRRDRGSSTDTQY
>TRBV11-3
ASSLGGGTGNTIY
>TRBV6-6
ASSLGQGAADTQY
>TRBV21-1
ASSKVDRLGGADFYEQY
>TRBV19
ASRTRDTAYEQY
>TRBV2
ASSESWQEETQY
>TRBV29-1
SVEDWDYEQY
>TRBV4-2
ASSPGTSGGPGTYEQY
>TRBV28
ASSDRGHQPQH
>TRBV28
ASSYNGGGRQY
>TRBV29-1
SVVTGSRLWETQY
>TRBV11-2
ASDKDRYNEQF
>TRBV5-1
ASSLGQGSYEQY
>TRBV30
AWRISYEQY
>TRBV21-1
ASSKALGGLNTDTQY
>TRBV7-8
ASSFSGAGYGYT
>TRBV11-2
ASSSPSGGFQETQY
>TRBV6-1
ASTLAGGPNEQF
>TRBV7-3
ASSGMTGKNEQF
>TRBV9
ASSVAGSDTQY
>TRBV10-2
ASSRQGAGGENIQY
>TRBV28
ASSLSGIGNQPQH
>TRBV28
ASSARQGPLLKAF
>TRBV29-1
SVGLQGRGNYGYT
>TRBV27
ASSPRQNTGELF
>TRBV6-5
ASSRPASKTGELF
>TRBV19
ASSTGQVASYEQY
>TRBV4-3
ASSQESRTNEAF
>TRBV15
ATSRKRLAGGVTDTQY
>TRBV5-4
ASSLGGTLDYEQY
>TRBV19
ASSIEQGVGGELF
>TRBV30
AWSQRAMNTEAF
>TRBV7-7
ASSPGTGLNNEQF
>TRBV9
ASSPRGGDTQY